This T cell receptor beta chain was profiled in a study of control samples from healthy donors and cancer patients. This table comes from immunoSEQ multiplex PCR, and its TCRdb copy is limited to in-frame clones, with some not included. The sample contains about 120,000 clones, about 94% of which appear only once. The CDR3 extends over 12 amino acids. Germline V gene sequence: CDR1 WSHSY, CDR2 SAAADI. Trimming pared 0 bases from V and 3 bases from J, leaving 1 base between. The J gene is TRBJ2-3, the V gene TRBV10-2, with D hard to call. The receptor's source is a man between 25 and 39 years old in good health. Sequences were obtained from blood. CDR3 coding DNA: TGCGCCAGCAGTGAGTCTACAGATACGCAGTATTTT. Translation: CASSESTDTQYF.